The following is a T cell receptor (beta chain) sequence with its context. This sample is part of a study of cytomegalovirus exposure and HLA in healthy donors. 13 Jbeta primers and 60 Vbeta primers were used for the PCR. The data were produced by immunoSEQ multiplex PCR, yet TCRdb's version contains in-frame clones alone and is incomplete. This sample yields approximately 100,000 clones, of which roughly three fifths are seen a single time; approximately 3.9% belongs to the top ten. Sequenced: PBMCs. The sequence was obtained from a man in his thirties or forties in good health and CMV-seropositive.

Here the CDR3 reads CASSEAIRGEQPQHF. The CDR3 bases are TGTGCCAGCAGTGAAGCAATCAGGGGGGAACAGCCCCAGCATTTT. The rearrangement joins TRBV6-1 to TRBJ1-5, with 7 positions matching TRBD1. The V and J ends lost 0 bases and 7 bases, in that order; junction bases with no gene match: 6. CDR3 size: 15 residues. Germline assignment: CDR1 MNHNS and CDR2 SASEGT.